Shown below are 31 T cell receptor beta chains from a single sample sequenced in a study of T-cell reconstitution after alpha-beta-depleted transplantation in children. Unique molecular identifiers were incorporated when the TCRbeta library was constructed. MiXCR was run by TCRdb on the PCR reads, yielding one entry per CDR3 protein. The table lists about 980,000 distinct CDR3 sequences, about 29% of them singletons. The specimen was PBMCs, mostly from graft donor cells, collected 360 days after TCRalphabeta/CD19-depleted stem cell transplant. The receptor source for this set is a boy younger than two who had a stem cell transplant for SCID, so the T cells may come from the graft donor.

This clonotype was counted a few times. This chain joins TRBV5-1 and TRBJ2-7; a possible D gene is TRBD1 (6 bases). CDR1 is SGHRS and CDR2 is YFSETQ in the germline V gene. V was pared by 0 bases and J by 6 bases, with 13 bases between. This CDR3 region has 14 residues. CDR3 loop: CASSLGQVPSEQYF. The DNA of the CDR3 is TGCGCCAGCAGCTTGGGACAGGTCCCCTCCGAGCAGTACTTC.

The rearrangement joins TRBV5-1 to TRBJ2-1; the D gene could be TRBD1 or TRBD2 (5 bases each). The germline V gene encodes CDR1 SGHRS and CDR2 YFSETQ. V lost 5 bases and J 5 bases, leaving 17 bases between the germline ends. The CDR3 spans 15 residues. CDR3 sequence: CASRELGTVDNEQFF. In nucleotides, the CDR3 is TGCGCCAGCAGAGAGTTAGGGACGGTGGACAATGAGCAGTTCTTC.

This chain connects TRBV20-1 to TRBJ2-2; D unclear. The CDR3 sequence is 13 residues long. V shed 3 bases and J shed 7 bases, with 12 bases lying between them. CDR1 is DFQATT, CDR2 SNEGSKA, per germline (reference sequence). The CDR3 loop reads CSASSSYIGELFF. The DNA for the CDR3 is TGCAGTGCTAGCTCCAGTTATATCGGGGAGCTGTTTTTT.

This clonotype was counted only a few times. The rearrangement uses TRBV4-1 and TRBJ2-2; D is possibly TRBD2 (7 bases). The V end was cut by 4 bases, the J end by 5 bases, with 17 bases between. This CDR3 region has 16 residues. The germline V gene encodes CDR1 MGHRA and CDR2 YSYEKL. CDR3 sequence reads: CASSPARGARTGELFF. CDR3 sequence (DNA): TGCGCCAGCAGCCCTGCCCGGGGGGCTAGAACCGGGGAGCTGTTTTTT.

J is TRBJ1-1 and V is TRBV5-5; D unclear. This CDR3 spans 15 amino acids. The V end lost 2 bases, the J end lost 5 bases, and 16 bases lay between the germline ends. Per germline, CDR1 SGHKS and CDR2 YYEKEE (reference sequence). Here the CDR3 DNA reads TGTGCCAGCAGCTTCCGGCGGGGAGCGATAACTGAAGCTTTCTTT. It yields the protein CASSFRRGAITEAFF.

The CDR3 loop reads CSARAVSTYEQYF. The CDR3 DNA reads as TGCAGTGCTAGAGCAGTTTCTACCTACGAGCAGTACTTC. The chain is built from TRBV20-1 and TRBJ2-7; D not resolved. Trimming took off 1 base at V and 2 bases at J, with 9 bases between the two ends. The CDR3 runs to 13 residues. The germline CDR1 and CDR2 sequences are DFQATT and SNEGSKA (reference sequence).

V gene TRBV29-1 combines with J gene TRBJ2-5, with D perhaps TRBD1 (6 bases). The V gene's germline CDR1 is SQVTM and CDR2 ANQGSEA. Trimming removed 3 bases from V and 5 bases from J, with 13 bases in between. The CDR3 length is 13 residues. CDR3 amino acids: CSVDVGARETQYF. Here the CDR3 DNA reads TGCAGCGTTGATGTGGGGGCACGGGAGACCCAGTACTTC. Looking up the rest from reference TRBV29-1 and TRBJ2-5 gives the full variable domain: SAVISQKPSRDICQRGTSLTIQCQVDSQVTMMFWYRQQPGQSLTLIATANQGSEATYESGFVIDKFPISRPNLTFSTLTVSNMSPEDSSIYLCSVDVGARETQYFGPGTRLLVL.

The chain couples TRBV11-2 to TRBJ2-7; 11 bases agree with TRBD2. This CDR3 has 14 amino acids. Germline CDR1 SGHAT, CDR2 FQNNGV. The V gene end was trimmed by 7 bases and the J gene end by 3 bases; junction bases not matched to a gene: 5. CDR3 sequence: CASIGLAGFYEQYF. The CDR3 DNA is TGTGCCAGCATCGGACTAGCGGGTTTCTACGAGCAGTACTTC.

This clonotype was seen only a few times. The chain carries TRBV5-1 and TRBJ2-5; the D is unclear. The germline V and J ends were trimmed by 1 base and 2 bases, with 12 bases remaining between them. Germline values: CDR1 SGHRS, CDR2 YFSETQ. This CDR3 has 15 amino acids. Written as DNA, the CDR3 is TGCGCCAGCAGCTTGACCGTAGTGGAACAAGAGACCCAGTACTTC. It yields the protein CASSLTVVEQETQYF.

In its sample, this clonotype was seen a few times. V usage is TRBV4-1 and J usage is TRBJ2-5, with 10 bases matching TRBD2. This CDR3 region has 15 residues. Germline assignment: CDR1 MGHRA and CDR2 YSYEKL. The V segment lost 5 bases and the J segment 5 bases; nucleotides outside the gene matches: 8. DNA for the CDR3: TGCGCCAGCAGCGAAAAGCGGGGGGGCGGTGAGACCCAGTACTTC. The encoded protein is CASSEKRGGGETQYF.

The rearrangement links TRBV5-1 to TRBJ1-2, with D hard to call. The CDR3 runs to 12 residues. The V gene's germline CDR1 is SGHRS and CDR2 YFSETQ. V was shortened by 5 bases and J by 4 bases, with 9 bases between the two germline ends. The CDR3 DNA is TGCGCCAGCAGTTCTAGGACCTATGGCTACACCTTC. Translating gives CASSSRTYGYTF. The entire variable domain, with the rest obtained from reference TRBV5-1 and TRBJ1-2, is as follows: KAGVTQTPRYLIKTRGQQVTLSCSPISGHRSVSWYQQTPGQGLQFLFEYFSETQRNKGNFPGRFSGRQFSNSRSEMNVSTLELGDSALYLCASSSRTYGYTFGSGTRLTVV.

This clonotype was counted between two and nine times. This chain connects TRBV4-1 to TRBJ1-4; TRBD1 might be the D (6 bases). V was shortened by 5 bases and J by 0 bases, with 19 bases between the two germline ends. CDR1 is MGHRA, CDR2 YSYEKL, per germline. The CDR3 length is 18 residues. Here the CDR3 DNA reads TGCGCCAGCAGCTTTCGGGTTCAGGGGACAACAACTAATGAAAAACTGTTTTTT. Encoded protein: CASSFRVQGTTTNEKLFF.

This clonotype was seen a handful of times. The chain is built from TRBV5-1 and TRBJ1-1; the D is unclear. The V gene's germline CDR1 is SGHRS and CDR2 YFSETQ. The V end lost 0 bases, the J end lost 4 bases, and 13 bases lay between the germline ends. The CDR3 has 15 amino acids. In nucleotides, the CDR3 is TGCGCCAGCAGCTTGGAGCAAGCGGGGAGCACTGAAGCTTTCTTT. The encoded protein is CASSLEQAGSTEAFF. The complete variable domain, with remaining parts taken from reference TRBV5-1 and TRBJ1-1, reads KAGVTQTPRYLIKTRGQQVTLSCSPISGHRSVSWYQQTPGQGLQFLFEYFSETQRNKGNFPGRFSGRQFSNSRSEMNVSTLELGDSALYLCASSLEQAGSTEAFFGQGTRLTVV.

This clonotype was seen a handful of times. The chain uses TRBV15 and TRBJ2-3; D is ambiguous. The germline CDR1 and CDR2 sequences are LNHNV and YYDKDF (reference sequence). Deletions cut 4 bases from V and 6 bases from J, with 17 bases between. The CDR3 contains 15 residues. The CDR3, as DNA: TGTGCCACCAGCAAACTTGATCCGGGCTGGGATACGCAGTATTTT. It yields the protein CATSKLDPGWDTQYF.

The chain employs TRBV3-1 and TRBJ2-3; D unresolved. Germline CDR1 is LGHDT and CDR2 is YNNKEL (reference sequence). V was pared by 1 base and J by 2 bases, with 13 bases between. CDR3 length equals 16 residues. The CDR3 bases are TGTGCCAGCAGCCAAGGTCGACTTTTTATCACAGATACGCAGTATTTT. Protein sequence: CASSQGRLFITDTQYF.

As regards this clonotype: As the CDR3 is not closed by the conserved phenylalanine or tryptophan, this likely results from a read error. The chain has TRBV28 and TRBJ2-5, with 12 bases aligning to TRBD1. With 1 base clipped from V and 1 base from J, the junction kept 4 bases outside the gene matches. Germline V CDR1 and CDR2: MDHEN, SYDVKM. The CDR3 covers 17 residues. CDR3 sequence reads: CASSLYRGQGAQETQYY. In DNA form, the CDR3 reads TGTGCCAGCAGTTTATATCGGGGACAGGGGGCCCAAGAGACCCAGTACTAC.

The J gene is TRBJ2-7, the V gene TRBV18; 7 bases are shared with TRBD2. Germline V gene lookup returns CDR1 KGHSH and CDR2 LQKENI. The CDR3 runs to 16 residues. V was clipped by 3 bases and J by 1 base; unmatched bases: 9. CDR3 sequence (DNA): TGTGCCAGCTCACCTCCGGCGGGGGTTCGATCCTACGAGCAGTACTTC. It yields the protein CASSPPAGVRSYEQYF.

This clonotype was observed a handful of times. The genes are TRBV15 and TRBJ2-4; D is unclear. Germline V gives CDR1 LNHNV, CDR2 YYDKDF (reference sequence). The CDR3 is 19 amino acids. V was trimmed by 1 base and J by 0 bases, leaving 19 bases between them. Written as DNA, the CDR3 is TGTGCCACCAGCAGAGGGAATCTGGGCGGCAGTTTAGCCAAAAACATTCAGTACTTC. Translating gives CATSRGNLGGSLAKNIQYF.

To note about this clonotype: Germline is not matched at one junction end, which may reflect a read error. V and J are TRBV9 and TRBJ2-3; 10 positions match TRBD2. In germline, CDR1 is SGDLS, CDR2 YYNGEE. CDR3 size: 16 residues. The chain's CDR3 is CASSVRAGGSTDTQYF. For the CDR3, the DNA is TGCGCCAGCAGCGTACGAGCGGGGGGGTCGACAGATACGCAGTATTTT.

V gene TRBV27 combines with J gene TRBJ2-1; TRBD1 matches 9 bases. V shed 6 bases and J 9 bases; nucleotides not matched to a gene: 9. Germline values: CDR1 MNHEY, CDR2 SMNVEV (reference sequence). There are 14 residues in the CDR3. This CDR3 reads CASRDRGKGGEQFF. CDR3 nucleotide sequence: TGTGCCAGCAGGGACAGGGGTAAAGGCGGTGAGCAGTTCTTC.

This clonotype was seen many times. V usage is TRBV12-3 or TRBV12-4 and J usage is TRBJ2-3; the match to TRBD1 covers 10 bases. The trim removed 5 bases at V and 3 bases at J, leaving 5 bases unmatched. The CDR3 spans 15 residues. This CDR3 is CASSPDRGLTDTQYF. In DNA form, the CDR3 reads TGTGCCAGCAGTCCCGACAGGGGGCTGACAGATACGCAGTATTTT.

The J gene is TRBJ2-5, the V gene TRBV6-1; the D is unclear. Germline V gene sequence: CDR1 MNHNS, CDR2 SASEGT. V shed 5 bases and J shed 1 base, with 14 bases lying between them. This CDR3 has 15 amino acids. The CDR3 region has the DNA TGTGCCAGCAGTCCCCTTTTGGGGATCCAAGAGACCCAGTACTTC. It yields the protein CASSPLLGIQETQYF.

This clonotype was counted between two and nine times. CDR3 sequence reads: CASSASATMNTEAFF. Here the CDR3 DNA reads TGTGCCAGCAGCGCATCAGCGACCATGAACACTGAAGCTTTCTTT. The chain carries TRBV5-5 and TRBJ1-1, with unresolved D. The CDR3 is made up of 15 amino acids. V shed 4 bases and J shed 0 bases, with 13 bases lying between them. Germline CDR1 is SGHKS and CDR2 is YYEKEE (reference sequence).

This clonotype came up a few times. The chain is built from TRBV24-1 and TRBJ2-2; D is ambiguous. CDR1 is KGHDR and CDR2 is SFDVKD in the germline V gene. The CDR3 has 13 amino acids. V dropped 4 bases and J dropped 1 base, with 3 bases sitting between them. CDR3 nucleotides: TGTGCCACCAGTGAGGGGAACACCGGGGAGCTGTTTTTT. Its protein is CATSEGNTGELFF.

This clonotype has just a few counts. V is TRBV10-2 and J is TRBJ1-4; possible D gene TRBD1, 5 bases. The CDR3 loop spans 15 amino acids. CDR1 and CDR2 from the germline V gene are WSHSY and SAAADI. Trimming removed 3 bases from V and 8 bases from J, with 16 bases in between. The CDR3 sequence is CASSEGTGVGEKLFF. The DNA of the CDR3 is TGCGCCAGCAGTGAAGGTACAGGCGTAGGGGAAAAACTGTTTTTT.

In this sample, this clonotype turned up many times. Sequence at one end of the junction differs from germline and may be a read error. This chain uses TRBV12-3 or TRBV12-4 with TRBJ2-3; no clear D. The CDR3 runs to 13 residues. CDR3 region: CASSFGSTDTQYF. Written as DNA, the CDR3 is TGCGCCAGCAGCTTCGGGAGCACAGATACGCAGTATTTT.

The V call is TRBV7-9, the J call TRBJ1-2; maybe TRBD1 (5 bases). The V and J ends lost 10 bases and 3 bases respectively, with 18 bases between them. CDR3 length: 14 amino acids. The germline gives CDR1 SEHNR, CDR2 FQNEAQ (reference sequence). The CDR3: CAIRFGARHYGYTF. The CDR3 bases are TGTGCCATCCGATTTGGGGCAAGGCACTATGGCTACACCTTC.

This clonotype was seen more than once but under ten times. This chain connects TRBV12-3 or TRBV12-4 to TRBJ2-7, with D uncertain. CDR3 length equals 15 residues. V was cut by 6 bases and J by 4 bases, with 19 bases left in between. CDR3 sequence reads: CASSPMTLGSYEQYF. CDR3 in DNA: TGTGCCAGCAGCCCCATGACCTTAGGATCGTACGAGCAGTACTTC.

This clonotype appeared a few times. CDR3 in DNA: TGTGCCAGCAGTGAATTCCCCGGACTAGCGGGGACCAATGAGCAGTTCTTC. Encoded protein: CASSEFPGLAGTNEQFF. The chain joins TRBV25-1 to TRBJ2-1; 12 bases agree with TRBD2. Losses at the gene ends were 1 base for V and 6 bases for J; bases not matched to a gene: 7. The V gene's germline CDR1 is MGHDK and CDR2 SYGVNS. The CDR3 length is 17 residues.

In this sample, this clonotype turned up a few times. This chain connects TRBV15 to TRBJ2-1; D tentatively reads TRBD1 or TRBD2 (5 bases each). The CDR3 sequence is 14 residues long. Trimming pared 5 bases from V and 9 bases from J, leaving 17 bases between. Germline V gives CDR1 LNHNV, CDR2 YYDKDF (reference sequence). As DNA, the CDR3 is TGTGCCACCAGCCTCCGGGGCGTGAGTATTGAGCAGTTCTTC. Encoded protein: CATSLRGVSIEQFF.

The CDR3 region has the DNA TGCAGTGCTAGAGACGGCAGGGGGCCGGCAGATACGCAGTATTTT. Translation: CSARDGRGPADTQYF. The genes are TRBV20-1 and TRBJ2-3, with TRBD1 identical over 8 bases. After removal of 0 bases from V and 4 bases from J, the junction contained 6 bases not matched to a gene. Germline values: CDR1 DFQATT, CDR2 SNEGSKA (reference sequence). CDR3 length equals 15 residues.